The 10 T cell receptor beta chains below all came from one sample that was sequenced in a study of siplizumab effects on memory and regulatory T cells. The table came from immunoSEQ multiplex PCR; TCRdb's copy has only in-frame clones and leaves some out. The table records approximately 98,000 clones, around 94% of them present only once. The sample taken for sequencing was non-Treg CD4+ T cells sorted from blood. The origin of the receptors is a human donor in good health.

In this sample, this clone turned up once. J is TRBJ2-2 and V is TRBV5-1; D not resolved. From germline, CDR1 is SGHRS and CDR2 YFSETQ. The V end lost 5 bases, the J end lost 2 bases, and 10 bases lay between the germline ends. CDR3 length: 14 residues. Here the CDR3 reads CASRTLLNTGELFF. The CDR3 DNA reads as TGCGCCAGCAGAACACTCTTAAACACCGGGGAGCTGTTTTTT.

The CDR3 reads CASAPGTSDEQFF. CDR3 in DNA: TGTGCCAGCGCTCCAGGGACTAGTGATGAGCAGTTCTTC. The chain combines TRBV7-3 with TRBJ2-1, with 8 bases lining up with TRBD2. V dropped 8 bases and J dropped 8; count of bases not matched to a gene: 8. This CDR3 is 13 amino acids long. CDR1 and CDR2 from the germline V gene are SGHTA and FQGTGA.

The J gene is TRBJ1-5, the V gene TRBV5-4, with TRBD1 as a possible D gene (5 bases). Trimming shortened V by 0 bases and J by 8 bases, and 15 bases separated the two germline ends. This CDR3 is 15 amino acids long. Germline V gene lookup returns CDR1 SGHNT and CDR2 YYREEE (reference sequence). The CDR3 DNA follows: TGTGCCAGCAGCTTGGATGGGGGTCCTTGGGAGCCCCAGCATTTT. Its protein is CASSLDGGPWEPQHF.

V and J are TRBV30 and TRBJ2-7; tentative D call: TRBD2 (5 bases). V lost 6 bases and J 3 bases, leaving 18 bases between the germline ends. Germline V gene data show CDR1 as GTSNPN and CDR2 as SVGIG (reference sequence). The CDR3 covers 14 residues. CDR3: CACKTWSRGYEQYF. The CDR3 nucleotides read TGTGCCTGTAAAACCTGGTCCCGGGGCTACGAGCAGTACTTC.

The chain is built from TRBV5-1 and TRBJ2-7; D may be TRBD1 or TRBD2 (6 bases each). The CDR3 sequence is 14 residues long. Germline values: CDR1 SGHRS, CDR2 YFSETQ. Trimming removed 4 bases at V and 0 bases at J, with 11 bases between. CDR3 loop: CASSLAGHSYEQYF. As DNA, the CDR3 is TGCGCCAGCAGCCTTGCGGGACACTCCTACGAGCAGTACTTC.

This chain links TRBV30 with TRBJ2-4, with no clear D. CDR1 is GTSNPN and CDR2 is SVGIG in the germline V gene (reference sequence). This CDR3 has 13 amino acids. V lost 0 bases and J lost 7, with 10 bases in between. The CDR3 region has the DNA TGTGCCTGGAGTGTACAAGAAGGGAACATTCAGTACTTC. Its translation: CAWSVQEGNIQYF.

The chain recombines TRBV6-1 with TRBJ1-2; no reliable D call. Trimming took 9 bases from V and 6 from J, leaving 14 bases between them. Per germline, CDR1 MNHNS and CDR2 SASEGT. The CDR3 runs 12 residues. CDR3: CASVYGRNGYTF. Written as DNA, the CDR3 is TGTGCCAGTGTGTATGGGAGGAATGGCTACACCTTC.

The rearrangement uses TRBV6-1 and TRBJ2-1, with D unclear. Deletions cut 6 bases from V and 8 bases from J, with 17 bases between. This CDR3 is 14 amino acids long. The germline V gene has CDR1 MNHNS and CDR2 SASEGT. CDR3 DNA sequence: TGTGCCAGCAGGCCCGGCGAAGGAGTCTATGAGCAGTTCTTC. Translation gives CASRPGEGVYEQFF.

The chain combines TRBV30 with TRBJ1-4; D is uncertain. There are 12 residues in the CDR3. The germline V gene has CDR1 GTSNPN and CDR2 SVGIG (reference sequence). V was shortened by 1 base and J by 7 bases, with 7 bases between the two germline ends. The CDR3 DNA reads TGTGCCTGGAGTGCTTTTGGTGAAAAACTGTTTTTT. It translates to CAWSAFGEKLFF.

The V and J genes are TRBV5-1 and TRBJ2-5; D is possibly TRBD2 (7 bases). This CDR3 spans 14 amino acids. In germline, CDR1 is SGHRS, CDR2 YFSETQ. V was trimmed by 1 base and J by 5 bases, leaving 12 bases between them. The DNA for the CDR3 is TGCGCCAGCAGCTTGCACAGGGAGGGGGAGACCCAGTACTTC. Its translation is CASSLHREGETQYF. Variable domain in full (rest from reference TRBV5-1 and TRBJ2-5): KAGVTQTPRYLIKTRGQQVTLSCSPISGHRSVSWYQQTPGQGLQFLFEYFSETQRNKGNFPGRFSGRQFSNSRSEMNVSTLELGDSALYLCASSLHREGETQYFGPGTRLLVL.